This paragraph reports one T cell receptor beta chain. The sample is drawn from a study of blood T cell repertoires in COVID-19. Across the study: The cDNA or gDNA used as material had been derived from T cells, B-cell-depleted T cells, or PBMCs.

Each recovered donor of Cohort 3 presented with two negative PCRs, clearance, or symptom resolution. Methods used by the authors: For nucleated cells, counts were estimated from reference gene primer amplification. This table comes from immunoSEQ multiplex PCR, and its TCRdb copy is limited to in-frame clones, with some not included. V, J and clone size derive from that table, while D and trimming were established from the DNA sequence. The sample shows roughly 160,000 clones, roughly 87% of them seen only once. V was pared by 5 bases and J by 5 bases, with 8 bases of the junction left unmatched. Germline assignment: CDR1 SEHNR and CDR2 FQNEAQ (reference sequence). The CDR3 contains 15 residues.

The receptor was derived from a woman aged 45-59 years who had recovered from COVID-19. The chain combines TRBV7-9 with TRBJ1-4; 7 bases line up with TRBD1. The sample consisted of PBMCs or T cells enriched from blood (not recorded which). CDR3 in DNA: TGTGCCAGCAGCCTTTCGGGACAGAGAAATGAAAAACTGTTTTTT. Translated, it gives CASSLSGQRNEKLFF. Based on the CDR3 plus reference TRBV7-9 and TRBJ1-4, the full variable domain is DTGVSQNPRHKITKRGQNVTFRCDPISEHNRLYWYRQTLGQGPEFLTYFQNEAQLEKSRLLSDRFSAERPKGSFSTLEIQRTEQGDSAMYLCASSLSGQRNEKLFFGSGTQLSVL.